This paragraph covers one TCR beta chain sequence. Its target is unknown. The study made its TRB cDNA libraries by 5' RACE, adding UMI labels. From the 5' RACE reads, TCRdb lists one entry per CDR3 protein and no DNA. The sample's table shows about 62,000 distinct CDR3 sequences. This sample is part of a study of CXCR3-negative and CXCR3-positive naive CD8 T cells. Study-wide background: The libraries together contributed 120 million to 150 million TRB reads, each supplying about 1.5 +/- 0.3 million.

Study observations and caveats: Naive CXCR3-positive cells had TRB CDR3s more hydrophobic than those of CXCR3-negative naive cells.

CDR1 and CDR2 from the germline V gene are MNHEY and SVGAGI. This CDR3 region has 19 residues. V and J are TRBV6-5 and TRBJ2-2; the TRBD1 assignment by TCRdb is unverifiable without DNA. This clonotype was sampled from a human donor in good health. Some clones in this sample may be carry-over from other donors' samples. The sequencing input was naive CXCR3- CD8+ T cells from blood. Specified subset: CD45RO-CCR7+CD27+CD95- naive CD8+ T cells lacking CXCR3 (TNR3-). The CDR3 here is CASSLRTIRGADLTGELFF.